The clone carrying this T cell receptor beta chain has only a few counts. Its target is unknown. The source of the sample is a study of vaccination effects on CD4 cells after COVID-19. Study-wide findings and caveats: By a late point after vaccination, infection- and vaccine-induced clones had shrunk markedly through clonal contraction.

Sequencing followed a ViraFEST assay step that expanded antigen-specific CD4+ T cells with viral peptide pools. CD4+ T cells were isolated after around ten days of culture. Vaccination of participants consisted of two doses of either the BNT162b2 or mRNA-1273 vaccine. Each vaccine recipient was nucleocapsid antibody negative and had no prior SARS-CoV-2 infection. At days 3 and 7, half of the medium was exchanged for IL-2 medium. V lost 5 bases, J lost 3 bases, and 11 bases lay in between. CDR3 length equals 13 residues. Germline V gene data show CDR1 as WSHSY and CDR2 as SAAADI. TCRdb keeps only in-frame clones here, not all; method: immunoSEQ multiplex PCR. This sample has 25,000 to 35,000 clones; roughly 71% occur once, and the top ten carry 8.5% to 10%.

This specimen consisted of CD4+ T cells from PBMCs cultured with HCoV-NL63 spike peptides, obtained after COVID-19 vaccination. V is TRBV10-2 and J is TRBJ2-7; D not resolved. This receptor was obtained from a human donor who received a COVID-19 vaccine. The CDR3 loop is CASSWQENYEQYF. As DNA, the CDR3 is TGCGCCAGCAGTTGGCAGGAAAACTACGAGCAGTACTTC.